A single sample gave rise to the 9 T cell receptor beta chains below, sequenced in a study of T-cell memory formation after mild COVID-19. MiXCR was run by TCRdb on the 5' RACE reads, yielding one entry per CDR3 protein. The data show about 270,000 distinct CDR3 sequences, 16% seen once. The source material was PBMCs or a T cell subset sorted from them (not recorded which). These receptors came from a man between 18 and 35 years old who had mild COVID-19 (a few samples of this study predate the infection). Cell type and time point are not known.

This clonotype was seen only a few times. One junction end disagrees with the germline gene, perhaps due to a read error. The chain has TRBV5-6 and TRBJ1-1; maybe TRBD1 (5 bases). The CDR3 has 15 amino acids. CDR1 SGHDT and CDR2 YYEEEE come from the germline V gene. CDR3 coding DNA: TGTGCCAGCAGCTTACCCGGGACCCTAAACACTGAAGTTTTCTTT. It encodes CASSLPGTLNTEVFF.

The chain couples TRBV7-3 to TRBJ2-7; the D gene is possibly TRBD2 (5 bases). The ends were cut back, 2 bases at V and 2 bases at J, with 10 bases in the middle. CDR1 SGHTA and CDR2 FQGTGA come from the germline V gene. There are 14 residues in the CDR3. DNA of the CDR3: TGTGCCAGCAGCTTAGCGTCCGGGGCCTACGAGCAGTACTTC. Translating it yields CASSLASGAYEQYF.

This clonotype was counted a few times. This rearrangement joins TRBV7-2 to TRBJ1-1, with a tentative D call TRBD1 (5 bases). CDR3 size: 13 residues. Germline V gene lookup returns CDR1 SGHTA and CDR2 FQGNSA. Trimming removed 7 bases from V and 6 bases from J, with 15 bases in between. The CDR3 bases are TGTGCCAGCATCAGACGGGGGGACGCTGAAGCTTTCTTT. As protein: CASIRRGDAEAFF. The variable domain in full, with the rest retrieved from reference TRBV7-2 and TRBJ1-1, is GAGVSQSPSNKVTEKGKDVELRCDPISGHTALYWYRQSLGQGLEFLIYFQGNSAPDKSGLPSDRFSAERTGGSVSTLTIQRTQQEDSAVYLCASIRRGDAEAFFGQGTRLTVV.

This clonotype has more than one count but fewer than ten. The chain links TRBV4-1 to TRBJ2-4, with TRBD2 matching 7 bases. Germline loops: CDR1 MGHRA, CDR2 YSYEKL. This CDR3 has 17 amino acids. Trimming at V came to 3 bases and at J to 2 bases, leaving 10 bases not matched to a gene. DNA for the CDR3: TGCGCCAGCAGCCACGACGGCGGGGGTACGTCCAAAAACATTCAGTACTTC. Its protein product is CASSHDGGGTSKNIQYF.

The chain is built from TRBV7-3 and TRBJ2-1; 13 bases line up with TRBD2. The V segment lost 6 bases and the J segment 3 bases; nucleotides outside the gene matches: 5. CDR1 is SGHTA, CDR2 FQGTGA, per germline. CDR3 length: 16 amino acids. As DNA, the CDR3 is TGTGCCAGCAGTGGGACTAGCGGGACCGGCTACAATGAGCAGTTCTTC. Translating gives CASSGTSGTGYNEQFF.

The chain joins TRBV6-2 or TRBV6-3 to TRBJ1-2; D gene ambiguous. Trimming left V 10 bases short and J 3 bases short, with 12 bases between. Germline loops: CDR1 MNHEY, CDR2 SVGEGT. This CDR3 has 12 residues. This chain's CDR3 is CATTPGYYGYTF. In nucleotides, the CDR3 is TGTGCCACGACACCTGGATACTATGGCTACACCTTC.

This clonotype came up a few times. The chain links TRBV29-1 to TRBJ1-2, with a tentative D call TRBD1 (5 bases). The V gene lost 6 bases and the J gene lost 8 bases, with 16 bases spanning the gap. CDR1 and CDR2 from the germline V gene are SQVTM and ANQGSEA. The length of the CDR3 is 12 residues. CDR3 region: CSVLDGGSGYTF. The DNA for the CDR3 is TGCAGCGTCCTCGATGGGGGGTCGGGCTACACCTTC.

This clonotype was detected only a few times. V gene TRBV20-1 combines with J gene TRBJ2-7, with D possibly matching TRBD1 (6 bases). In germline, CDR1 is DFQATT, CDR2 SNEGSKA (reference sequence). V was trimmed by 3 bases and J by 4 bases, leaving 16 bases between them. CDR3 length: 14 amino acids. CDR3 DNA: TGCAGTGCTAGGGTACAGGGTGTCTGGTACGAGCAGTACGTC. Its protein product is CSARVQGVWYEQYV.

This clonotype was picked up a small number of times. The chain combines TRBV29-1 with TRBJ2-6; 8 bases are a match to TRBD2. Germline CDR1 and CDR2: SQVTM and ANQGSEA. The V gene end was trimmed by 7 bases and the J gene end by 2 bases; junction bases not matched to a gene: 4. The CDR3 is 14 amino acids. The DNA of the CDR3 is TGCAGCGCCGGGGGGGACACTGGGGCCAACGTCCTGACTTTC. Protein product: CSAGGDTGANVLTF.